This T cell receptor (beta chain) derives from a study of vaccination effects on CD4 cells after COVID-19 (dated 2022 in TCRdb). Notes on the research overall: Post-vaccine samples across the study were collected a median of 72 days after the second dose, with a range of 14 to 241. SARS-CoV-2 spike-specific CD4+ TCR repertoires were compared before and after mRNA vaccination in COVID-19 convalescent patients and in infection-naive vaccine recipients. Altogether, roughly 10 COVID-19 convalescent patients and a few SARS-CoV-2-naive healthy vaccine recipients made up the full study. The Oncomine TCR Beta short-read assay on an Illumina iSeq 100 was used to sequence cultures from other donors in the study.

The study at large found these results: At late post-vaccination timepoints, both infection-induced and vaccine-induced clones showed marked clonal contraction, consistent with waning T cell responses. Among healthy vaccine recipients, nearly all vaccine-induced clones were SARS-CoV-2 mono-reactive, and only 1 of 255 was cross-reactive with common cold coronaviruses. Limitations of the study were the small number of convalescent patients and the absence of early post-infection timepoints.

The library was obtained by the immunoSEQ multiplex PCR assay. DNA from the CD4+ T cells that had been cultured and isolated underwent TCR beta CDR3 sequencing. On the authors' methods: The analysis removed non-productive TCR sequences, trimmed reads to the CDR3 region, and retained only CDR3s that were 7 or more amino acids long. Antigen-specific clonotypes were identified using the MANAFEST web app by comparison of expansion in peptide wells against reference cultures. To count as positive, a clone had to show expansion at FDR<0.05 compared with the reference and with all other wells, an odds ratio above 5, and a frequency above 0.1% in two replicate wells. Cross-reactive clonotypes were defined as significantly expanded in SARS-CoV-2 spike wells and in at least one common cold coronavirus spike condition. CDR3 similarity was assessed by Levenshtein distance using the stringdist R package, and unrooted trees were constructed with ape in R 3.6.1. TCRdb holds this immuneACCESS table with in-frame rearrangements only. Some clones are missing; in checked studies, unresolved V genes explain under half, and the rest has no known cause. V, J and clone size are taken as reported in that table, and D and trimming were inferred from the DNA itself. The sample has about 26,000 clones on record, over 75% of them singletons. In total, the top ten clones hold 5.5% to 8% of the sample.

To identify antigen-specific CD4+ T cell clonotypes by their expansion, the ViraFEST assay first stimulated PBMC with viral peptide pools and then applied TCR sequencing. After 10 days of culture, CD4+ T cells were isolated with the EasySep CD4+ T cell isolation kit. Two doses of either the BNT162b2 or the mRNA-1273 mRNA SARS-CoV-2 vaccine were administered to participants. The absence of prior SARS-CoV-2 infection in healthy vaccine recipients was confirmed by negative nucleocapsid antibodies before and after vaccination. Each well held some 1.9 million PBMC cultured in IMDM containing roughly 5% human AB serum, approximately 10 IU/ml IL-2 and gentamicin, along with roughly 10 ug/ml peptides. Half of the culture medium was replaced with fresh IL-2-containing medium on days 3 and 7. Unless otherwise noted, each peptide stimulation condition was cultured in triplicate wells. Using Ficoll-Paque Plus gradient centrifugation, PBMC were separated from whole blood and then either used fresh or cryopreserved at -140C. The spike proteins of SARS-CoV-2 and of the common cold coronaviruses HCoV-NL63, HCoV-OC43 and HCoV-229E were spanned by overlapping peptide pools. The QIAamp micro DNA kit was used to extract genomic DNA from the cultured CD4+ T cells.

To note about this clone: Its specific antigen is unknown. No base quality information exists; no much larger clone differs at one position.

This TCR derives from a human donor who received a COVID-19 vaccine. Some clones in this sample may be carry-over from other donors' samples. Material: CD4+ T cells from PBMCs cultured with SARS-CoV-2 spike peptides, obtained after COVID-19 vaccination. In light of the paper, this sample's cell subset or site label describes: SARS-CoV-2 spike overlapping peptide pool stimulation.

The nucleotide sequence reads TGTGCCAGTAAGGTAGGGGGTTCACCCACAGATACGCAGTATTTT. The encoded protein is CASKVGGSPTDTQYF. The chain was built from TRBV19 and TRBJ2-3; tentative D gene TRBD1, with 6 bases matching. The cysteine opens and the phenylalanine closes a CDR3 of 15 amino acids. The kept DNA is CDR3 alone, 45 bases in frame from the first base. CDR1 LNHDA and CDR2 SQIVND were looked up in the germline V gene (reference sequence). V lost 7 bases and J lost 2 bases; the stretch between them is 16 bases long.